Reported below is one T cell receptor (beta chain). What it recognizes is unknown. The data belong to a study of response to subunit inactivated influenza vaccine. Notes on the study in general: New T cells are recruited in small numbers by each seasonal influenza vaccination, according to the authors' suggestion.

TCRdb recomputed calls from the RT-PCR reads with MiXCR, one row per CDR3 protein. Among approximately 530,000 distinct CDR3 sequences listed, approximately 12% were seen once. The V gene lost 0 bases and the J gene lost 7 bases, with 10 bases spanning the gap. The CDR3 is 14 residues long. CDR1 is LNHNV, CDR2 YYDKDF, per germline (reference sequence). This specimen was PBMCs from blood, taken roughly 6 weeks after vaccination. The chain uses TRBV15 and TRBJ2-1; the D is unclear. This receptor was taken from a man aged 45-65 years who received an inactivated influenza vaccine. This CDR3 reads CATSRDLPLNEQFF. Written as DNA, the CDR3 is TGTGCCACCAGCAGAGATCTCCCTTTGAATGAGCAGTTCTTC.